This record looks at one T cell receptor beta chain sequence and its context. Per the original data handling: By means of reference gene primer amplification, nucleated cell counts were estimated. Only in-frame clones appear in the TCRdb table, and some are missing; sequencing was by immunoSEQ multiplex PCR. That table supplies the V and J calls and clone size; D and trimming were determined from the DNA. Seen here are approximately 85,000 clones, roughly 91% observed once, and the top ten hold 0.8% to 1.3%. The data originate from a study of blood T cell repertoires in COVID-19. Overall study: Whether acute or convalescent, the COVID-19 samples came from the United States, Italy and Spain. The cDNA or gDNA used as material had been derived from T cells, B-cell-depleted T cells, or PBMCs.

Germline V gene lookup returns CDR1 MDHEN and CDR2 SYDVKM. This CDR3 has 14 amino acids. V was clipped by 5 bases and J by 2 bases, with 12 bases between them. Sequenced: peripheral blood. The gene calls are TRBV28 and TRBJ2-5; perhaps TRBD2 as D (6 bases). This TCR was sampled from a woman aged 50 to 60 in a cohort sampled during active COVID-19. CDR3 sequence reads: CASSALGLQETQYF. In DNA form, the CDR3 reads TGTGCCAGCAGTGCCCTAGGACTACAAGAGACCCAGTACTTC.